The rows below give T cell receptor beta chains drawn from one sample of a study of breast tumors, draining lymph nodes, adjacent tissues. TCRdb re-derived calls from the multiplex PCR reads in MiXCR, one entry per CDR3 protein. The sample carries about 230,000 distinct CDR3 sequences, roughly 32% recorded once. Sequencing was carried out using axillary lymph node tissue. The receptors come from a female donor with breast cancer. Some clones in this sample may be carry-over from other donors' samples. Both conserved end residues are part of each CDR3. The D gene is left open where the match is weak. Some rows have no size entry. The others give once, few or many, or a class for an expanded clone.

>TRBJ2-7|TRBV11-2|14|once|NA
CASSLRDGDYEQYF
TGTGCCAGCAGCTTAAGGGACGGGGACTACGAGCAGTACTTC
>TRBJ2-7|TRBV6-6|12|many|NA
CASSYRGNEQYF
TGTGCCAGCAGTTACCGGGGGAACGAGCAGTACTTC
>TRBJ2-5|TRBV20-1|15|many|TRBD2
CSARGTSGSWETQYF
TGCAGTGCTAGAGGGACTAGCGGGAGTTGGGAGACCCAGTACTTC
>TRBJ2-5|TRBV7-7|15|NA|TRBD1
CASSQDNRGWKAQHF
TGTGCTAGCAGCCAAGATAACAGGGGGTGGAAGGCCCAGCACTTC
>TRBJ2-3|TRBV13|16|few|TRBD2
CASSLGLAGCTDTQYF
TGTGCCAGCAGCTTAGGCCTAGCGGGATGCACAGATACGCAGTATTTT
>TRBJ2-5|TRBV4-3|13|NA|NA
CASSRRVRETQYF
TGCGCCAGCAGCCGACGGGTCCGGGAGACCCAGTACTTC
>TRBJ2-5|TRBV5-6|15|many|NA
CASSLGIATGETQYF
TGTGCCAGCAGCTTGGGTATCGCGACCGGGGAGACCCAGTACTTC
>TRBJ1-2|TRBV11-3|15|once|TRBD1
CASSLDGQGPFGYTF
TGTGCCAGCAGCTTAGATGGACAGGGACCCTTTGGCTACACCTTC
>TRBJ2-5|TRBV6-1|15|NA|TRBD2
CASNPGTSGSQTQYF
TGTGCCAGTAATCCCGGGACTAGCGGGAGTCAGACCCAGTACTTC
>TRBJ2-5|TRBV20-1|13|NA|TRBD2
CSAIRLAGETQYF
TGCAGTGCTATCCGACTAGCGGGGGAGACCCAGTACTTC
>TRBJ2-5|TRBV5-1|12|many|NA
CASSLGRETQYF
TGCGCCAGCAGCCTGGGACGGGAGACCCAGTACTTC
>TRBJ2-1|TRBV30|15|many|NA
CAWRTGTARTNEQFF
TGTGCCTGGCGTACCGGGACCGCAAGGACTAATGAGCAGTTCTTC
>TRBJ2-1|TRBV6-5|16|many|NA
CASSLPRGPKEDEQFF
TGTGCCAGCAGTTTACCGAGGGGACCGAAGGAAGATGAGCAGTTCTTC
>TRBJ1-2|TRBV14|12|NA|NA
CASSSGLAGYTF
TGTGCCAGCAGTTCAGGACTAGCGGGCTACACCTTC
>TRBJ1-1|TRBV9|14|NA|NA
CASSVSTRGTEAFF
TGTGCCAGCAGCGTCTCGACCCGGGGGACTGAAGCTTTCTTT
>TRBJ2-5|TRBV28|15|few|NA
CASGVLRRGQETQYF
TGTGCCAGCGGAGTTTTACGGCGGGGACAAGAGACCCAGTACTTC
>TRBJ1-3|TRBV12-3/TRBV12-4|14|NA|TRBD1
CASSYDQGDNTIYF
TGTGCCAGCAGTTACGATCAGGGGGATAACACCATATATTTT
>TRBJ2-5|TRBV7-8|13|many|NA
CASSLGQDETQYF
TGTGCCAGCAGCTTAGGCCAAGACGAGACCCAGTACTTC
>TRBJ1-2|TRBV5-4|15|NA|NA
CASSPTPEGSYDYTF
TGTGCCAGCAGCCCCACCCCGGAGGGCAGCTATGACTACACCTTC
>TRBJ2-4|TRBV12-3/TRBV12-4|18|many|TRBD1
CASSHEPGGAGAKNIQYF
TGTGCCAGCAGTCACGAACCAGGGGGCGCGGGAGCCAAAAACATTCAGTACTTC
>TRBJ1-1|TRBV6-5|11|few|NA
CASTQGTEAFF
TGTGCCAGCACCCAGGGAACTGAAGCTTTCTTT
>TRBJ2-3|TRBV6-1|15|many|NA
CASSEIGHSQDTQYF
TGTGCCAGCAGTGAAATCGGGCATTCCCAAGATACGCAGTATTTT
>TRBJ2-1|TRBV10-1|15|NA|NA
CASSLWAGPYNEQFF
TGCGCCAGCAGCCTGTGGGCGGGACCGTACAATGAGCAGTTCTTC
>TRBJ1-6|TRBV12-3/TRBV12-4|12|many|NA
CASSYGNSPLHF
TGTGCCAGCAGTTATGGGAATTCACCCCTCCACTTT
>TRBJ2-3|TRBV9|17|many|NA
CASSKYQDSSSTDTQYF
TGTGCCAGCAGCAAATACCAAGACTCGTCTAGCACAGATACGCAGTATTTT
>TRBJ1-2|TRBV7-2|14|many|NA
CASSLAQGLYGYTF
TGTGCCAGCAGCTTAGCGCAAGGGCTCTATGGCTACACCTTC
>TRBJ2-3|TRBV20-1|14|many|TRBD2
CSASAAGGPDTQYF
TGCAGTGCTTCGGCAGCGGGAGGGCCAGATACGCAGTATTTT
>TRBJ1-2|TRBV30|13|many|NA
CAWSVQGGYGYTF
TGTGCCTGGAGTGTACAGGGCGGCTATGGCTACACCTTC
>TRBJ2-2|TRBV2|14|NA|TRBD1
CASVDRGNTGELFF
TGTGCCAGCGTTGACAGGGGGAACACCGGGGAGCTGTTTTTT
>TRBJ2-1|TRBV12-3/TRBV12-4|18|few|NA
CASSFRGPLLAADNEQFF
TGTGCCAGCAGTTTCAGGGGCCCCTTACTAGCTGCTGACAATGAGCAGTTCTTC
>TRBJ2-1|TRBV6-6|13|many|TRBD2
CASSRAGDYEQFF
TGTGCCAGCAGTCGAGCGGGGGATTATGAGCAGTTCTTC
>TRBJ2-3|TRBV7-3|15|NA|TRBD2
CARSGLAGGTDTQYF
TGTGCCAGGTCCGGACTAGCGGGAGGCACAGATACGCAGTATTTT
>TRBJ1-5|TRBV28|14|many|TRBD1
CASLEGQNYQPQHF
TGTGCCTCCCTGGAGGGACAGAACTATCAGCCCCAGCATTTT
>TRBJ2-1|TRBV5-4|16|NA|NA
CASSRYSAAPYNEQFF
TGTGCCAGCAGCCGGTATAGCGCGGCTCCGTACAATGAGCAGTTCTTC
>TRBJ2-3|TRBV7-9|14|many|NA
CASSLEPYTDTQYF
TGTGCCAGCAGCCTAGAACCATACACAGATACGCAGTATTTT
>TRBJ1-2|TRBV27|17|NA|TRBD1
CASSFQGGDRGSYGYTF
TGTGCCAGCAGTTTCCAGGGGGGAGACAGGGGGAGTTATGGCTACACCTTC
>TRBJ2-2|TRBV20-1|11|NA|NA
CSAPRGRELFF
TGCAGTGCCCCGCGTGGCAGGGAGCTGTTTTTT
>TRBJ1-2|TRBV7-3|14|NA|NA
CASSTLRGGYGYTF
TGTGCCAGCAGCACTTTGAGGGGGGGCTATGGCTACACCTTC
>TRBJ2-2|TRBV5-1|11|few|NA
CASSLSEGLFF
TGCGCCAGCAGCTTGTCGGAGGGGCTGTTTTTT
>TRBJ2-5|TRBV7-9|13|many|NA
CASSLGAGKTQYF
TGTGCCAGCAGCTTAGGGGCAGGGAAGACCCAGTACTTC
>TRBJ2-4|TRBV2|16|many|NA
CASSEGLGLAKNIQYF
TGTGCCAGCAGTGAGGGGCTGGGTTTAGCCAAAAACATTCAGTACTTC
>TRBJ1-1|TRBV19|15|few|NA
CASSRQGTMNTEAFF
TGTGCCAGTAGTAGGCAGGGGACGATGAACACTGAAGCTTTCTTT
>TRBJ1-2|TRBV20-1|13|many|TRBD1
CSARPGQGRGYTF
TGCAGTGCTAGACCTGGACAGGGCAGGGGCTACACCTTC
>TRBJ1-5|TRBV6-4|15|NA|TRBD1
CARDWDRHRNQPQHF
TGTGCCAGGGACTGGGACAGACACCGCAATCAGCCCCAGCATTTT
>TRBJ2-5|TRBV24-1|16|many|TRBD1
CATSDHRRQGRETQYF
TGTGCCACCAGTGATCACCGGAGACAGGGAAGAGAGACCCAGTACTTC
>TRBJ1-2|TRBV5-5|16|many|TRBD1
CASSLAPGQGNYGYTF
TGTGCCAGCAGCCTAGCCCCGGGACAGGGGAACTATGGCTACACCTTC